The 27 T cell receptor beta chains given below trace back to one sample, sequenced in a study of T-cell memory formation after mild COVID-19. Using its own MiXCR run on the 5' RACE reads, TCRdb lists one record per CDR3 protein. The sample holds 150,000 to 200,000 distinct CDR3 sequences, 11% seen once. Sequencing used PBMCs or a T cell subset sorted from them (not recorded which). These receptors originate from a man younger than 30 who had mild COVID-19 (a few samples of this study predate the infection). Cell type and time point are not known.

The V call is TRBV6-5, the J call TRBJ1-3, with 10 positions matching TRBD1. The ends lost 2 bases at V and 3 bases at J; junction bases unmatched: 1. Germline V gene data show CDR1 as MNHEY and CDR2 as SVGAGI. This CDR3 comprises 15 residues. This chain's CDR3 is CASSYDRGLGNTIYF. CDR3 DNA sequence: TGTGCCAGCAGTTACGACAGGGGGCTTGGAAACACCATATATTTT.

This clonotype was picked up a small number of times. J is TRBJ1-1 and V is TRBV7-2, with no clear D. V was shortened by 0 bases and J by 4 bases, with 9 bases between the two germline ends. CDR3 length: 14 residues. From germline, CDR1 is SGHTA and CDR2 FQGNSA. The CDR3 protein is CASSLAPGITEAFF. The CDR3 region has the DNA TGTGCCAGCAGCTTAGCTCCAGGAATCACTGAAGCTTTCTTT.

In its sample, this clonotype was seen a few times. One end of the junction fails to match germline, which may point to a read error. The CDR3 here is CASSQDLATNVQYF. The CDR3 nucleotides read TGCGCCAGCAGCCAAGATCTAGCGACAAACGTTCAGTACTTC. The gene calls are TRBV4-3 and TRBJ2-4, with a possible D match to TRBD2 (6 bases). The CDR3 runs to 14 residues. In germline, CDR1 is LGHNA, CDR2 YSLEER.

The gene calls are TRBV7-2 and TRBJ2-2, with unresolved D. V lost 5 bases and J 1 base, leaving 14 bases between the germline ends. The germline V gene has CDR1 SGHTA and CDR2 FQGNSA. This CDR3 has 16 amino acids. CDR3: CASSLHGRKNTGELFF. The CDR3, as DNA: TGTGCCAGCAGCCTGCACGGACGGAAGAACACCGGGGAGCTGTTTTTT.

Only a few counts were recorded for this clonotype. The genes are TRBV9 and TRBJ1-4; D not certain. Deletions cut 0 bases from V and 10 bases from J, with 10 bases between. Germline CDR1 reads SGDLS; CDR2 reads YYNGEE. The CDR3 is made up of 13 amino acids. CDR3 sequence (DNA): TGTGCCAGCAGCGTAGATCTGGCTGCAAAACTGTTTTTT. This codes for CASSVDLAAKLFF. Full variable domain (outside the CDR3, taken from reference TRBV9 and TRBJ1-4): DSGVTQTPKHLITATGQRVTLRCSPRSGDLSVYWYQQSLDQGLQFLIQYYNGEERAKGNILERFSAQQFPDLHSELNLSSLELGDSALYFCASSVDLAAKLFFGSGTQLSVL.

The CDR3 region is CASSLRLSALSTEAFF. The CDR3, as DNA: TGTGCCAGCAGCTTAAGGTTGTCTGCTCTGAGCACTGAAGCTTTCTTT. This chain uses TRBV7-2 with TRBJ1-1; D gene uncertain. The CDR3 sequence is 16 residues long. Germline CDR1 is SGHTA and CDR2 is FQGNSA. The V end lost 2 bases, the J end lost 4 bases, and 17 bases lay between the germline ends.

In its sample, this clonotype was seen a few times. The chain links TRBV12-3 or TRBV12-4 to TRBJ2-7; 8 bases match TRBD1. The CDR3 has 15 amino acids. V lost 2 bases to trimming and J lost 4 bases; unmatched junction nucleotides: 7. CDR3 protein: CASSLTGGNRYEQYF. The CDR3, as DNA: TGTGCCAGCAGTTTAACAGGGGGGAATCGGTACGAGCAGTACTTC.

The V call is TRBV18, the J call TRBJ2-1, with 7 bases identical to TRBD1. The CDR3 loop spans 14 amino acids. CDR1 and CDR2 (germline): KGHSH, LQKENI. V dropped 3 bases and J dropped 3; count of bases not matched to a gene: 2. Here the CDR3 DNA reads TGTGCCAGCTCACCGACAGGGATCTACAATGAGCAGTTCTTC. Protein product: CASSPTGIYNEQFF.

This clonotype has a count of ten or more. The chain employs TRBV7-2 and TRBJ2-5; no reliable D call. V lost 2 bases to trimming and J lost 5 bases, with 9 bases between them. CDR1 SGHTA and CDR2 FQGNSA come from the germline V gene. CDR3 size: 13 residues. CDR3 residues: CASSLSPGETQYF. The CDR3 nucleotides read TGTGCCAGCAGCTTATCGCCCGGGGAGACCCAGTACTTC. The variable domain in full, with the rest retrieved from reference TRBV7-2 and TRBJ2-5, is GAGVSQSPSNKVTEKGKDVELRCDPISGHTALYWYRQSLGQGLEFLIYFQGNSAPDKSGLPSDRFSAERTGGSVSTLTIQRTQQEDSAVYLCASSLSPGETQYFGPGTRLLVL.

The chain is built from TRBV5-1 and TRBJ2-3; D is perhaps TRBD1 (6 bases). The V gene's germline CDR1 is SGHRS and CDR2 YFSETQ. The CDR3 consists of 15 residues. V gave up 3 bases and J gave up 5 bases, with 16 bases separating them. The CDR3 sequence is CASSSQGWGGDTQYF. CDR3 coding DNA: TGCGCCAGCAGCTCACAGGGATGGGGTGGAGATACGCAGTATTTT.

This clonotype was counted ten times or more. This chain joins TRBV12-3 or TRBV12-4 and TRBJ2-1, with D perhaps being TRBD1 or TRBD2 (6 bases each). The CDR3 is 15 residues long. Trimming took off 3 bases at V and 9 bases at J, with 18 bases between the two ends. CDR3 sequence reads: CASSFWSGAGGEQFF. CDR3 DNA sequence: TGTGCCAGCAGTTTTTGGTCGGGGGCGGGCGGTGAGCAGTTCTTC.

The J gene is TRBJ2-3, the V gene TRBV7-2; no clear D gene. The germline gives CDR1 SGHTA, CDR2 FQGNSA. Trimming took 2 bases from V and 5 from J, leaving 2 bases between them. The CDR3 has 11 amino acids. The CDR3 DNA follows: TGTGCCAGCAGCTTACAAGATACGCAGTATTTT. This codes for CASSLQDTQYF.

The gene calls are TRBV12-3 or TRBV12-4 and TRBJ2-7; D is unclear. This CDR3 is 14 amino acids long. Trimming pared 2 bases from V and 0 bases from J, leaving 8 bases between. The CDR3 sequence: CASSLHANSYEQYF. The CDR3 nucleotides read TGTGCCAGCAGTTTACACGCGAACTCCTACGAGCAGTACTTC.

The CDR3 region is CASSGVLNTEAFF. The DNA of the CDR3 is TGCGCCAGCAGCGGGGTATTGAACACTGAAGCTTTCTTT. The V call is TRBV5-1, the J call TRBJ1-1, with D unclear. The germline V gene encodes CDR1 SGHRS and CDR2 YFSETQ. Trimming cost V 4 bases and J 0 bases, with 7 bases left between them. There are 13 residues in the CDR3.

The CDR3 here is CATSEEGDRGSYNEQFF. The CDR3 region has the DNA TGTGCCACCAGTGAGGAGGGGGACAGGGGTTCCTACAATGAGCAGTTCTTC. The chain uses TRBV24-1 and TRBJ2-1, with 10 nucleotides matching TRBD1. CDR3 length equals 17 residues. J gave up 1 base and V 4 bases, and 6 bases lay outside the gene matches. Germline CDR1 KGHDR, CDR2 SFDVKD.

The chain uses TRBV7-9 and TRBJ2-1; 7 nucleotides agree with TRBD2. This CDR3 comprises 15 residues. The germline V gene has CDR1 SEHNR and CDR2 FQNEAQ (reference sequence). Germline trimming cut 5 bases from V and 1 base from J; bases unmatched to any gene: 5. This CDR3 reads CASSPWGGSYNEQFF. DNA for the CDR3: TGTGCCAGCAGCCCCTGGGGGGGGTCCTACAATGAGCAGTTCTTC. The entire variable domain, with the rest obtained from reference TRBV7-9 and TRBJ2-1, is as follows: DTGVSQNPRHKITKRGQNVTFRCDPISEHNRLYWYRQTLGQGPEFLTYFQNEAQLEKSRLLSDRFSAERPKGSFSTLEIQRTEQGDSAMYLCASSPWGGSYNEQFFGPGTRLTVL.

CDR3 region: CAWSKTSRTEAFF. DNA for the CDR3: TGTGCCTGGAGTAAAACAAGTCGGACTGAAGCTTTCTTT. This rearrangement joins TRBV30 to TRBJ1-1; D remains unclear. The ends were cut back, 2 bases at V and 5 bases at J, with 12 bases in the middle. The CDR3 spans 13 residues. Germline-derived CDR1 and CDR2 are GTSNPN and SVGIG (reference sequence).

V usage is TRBV4-1 and J usage is TRBJ2-3; 9 nucleotides match TRBD1. Trimming removed 0 bases from V and 7 bases from J; junction bases left unmatched: 17. The CDR3 extends over 19 amino acids. Germline V gene sequence: CDR1 MGHRA, CDR2 YSYEKL. The CDR3 is CASSQDGGEDRGKSNTQYF. The CDR3, as DNA: TGCGCCAGCAGCCAAGATGGAGGGGAAGACAGGGGGAAAAGTAATACGCAGTATTTT.

V and J are TRBV20-1 and TRBJ1-1; 7 bases agree with TRBD1. Trimming removed 3 bases from V and 6 bases from J; junction bases left unmatched: 7. The germline V gene encodes CDR1 DFQATT and CDR2 SNEGSKA (reference sequence). The CDR3 contains 13 residues. CDR3 amino acids: CSASRGEGAEAFF. CDR3 in DNA: TGCAGTGCTAGCAGGGGGGAGGGTGCTGAAGCTTTCTTT.

This clonotype was picked up many times. The chain employs TRBV12-3 or TRBV12-4 and TRBJ1-2; no definite D call. V was cut by 8 bases and J by 8 bases, with 12 bases left in between. The CDR3 runs 11 residues. The DNA for the CDR3 is TGTGCCAGCCACGGAGGTGGGGGCTACACCTTC. It codes for CASHGGGGYTF.

Only a few counts were recorded for this clonotype. The chain uses TRBV11-2 and TRBJ1-2; D gene unclear. CDR3 size: 18 residues. V was clipped by 5 bases and J by 4 bases, with 26 bases between them. CDR1 and CDR2 from the germline V gene are SGHAT and FQNNGV. The CDR3 spells CASSLSSHYGEEGYGYTF. The CDR3 nucleotides read TGTGCCAGCAGCCTATCCTCGCACTACGGCGAAGAAGGCTATGGCTACACCTTC.

Worth noting for this clonotype: This clone may be a read error of a much larger clone one base away. The chain links TRBV5-1 to TRBJ2-5, with D possibly called TRBD1 or TRBD2 (6 bases each). Germline V gene lookup returns CDR1 SGHRS and CDR2 YFSETQ. CDR3 length equals 15 residues. CDR3 sequence (DNA): TGCTCCAGCAGCTTGATGGGGGGCCTCCAAGAGACCCAGTACTTC. Protein sequence: CSSSLMGGLQETQYF.

This clonotype was detected ten times or more. CDR3 DNA: TGTGCCACCGCTTATGGGGACTCCTTAACAGATACGCAGTATTTT. It translates to CATAYGDSLTDTQYF. The chain joins TRBV6-5 to TRBJ2-3; tentatively, D is TRBD2 (6 bases). V gave up 10 bases and J gave up 3 bases, with 20 bases separating them. The CDR3 is 15 amino acids. The germline V gene encodes CDR1 MNHEY and CDR2 SVGAGI.

V is TRBV20-1 and J is TRBJ2-7, with D possibly being TRBD1 or TRBD2 (5 bases each). With 5 bases removed from V and 3 bases from J, the gap between germline ends came to 8 bases. The CDR3 contains 11 residues. Germline V gene sequence: CDR1 DFQATT, CDR2 SNEGSKA (reference sequence). CDR3: CSARDDYEQYF. For the CDR3, the DNA is TGCAGTGCTCGGGACGACTACGAGCAGTACTTC.

The table lists this clonotype with a few counts. The V gene is TRBV20-1, the J gene TRBJ1-3; D gene uncertain. The germline CDR1 and CDR2 sequences are DFQATT and SNEGSKA (reference sequence). Trimming cost V 1 base and J 4 bases, with 5 bases left between them. The length of the CDR3 is 12 residues. The CDR3 DNA reads as TGCAGTGCTAGAGGGTGGGGAAACACCATATATTTT. It is translated as CSARGWGNTIYF.

This chain links TRBV28 with TRBJ2-5; TRBD1 or TRBD2 may be the D gene (6 bases each). In germline, CDR1 is MDHEN, CDR2 SYDVKM. V was clipped by 3 bases and J by 1 base, with 9 bases between them. The CDR3 is made up of 14 amino acids. CDR3 sequence: CASSLWGAQETQYF. DNA for the CDR3: TGTGCCAGCAGTTTGTGGGGGGCCCAAGAGACCCAGTACTTC.

The gene calls are TRBV11-2 and TRBJ2-3, with D tentatively TRBD1 or TRBD2 (6 bases each). V lost 2 bases to trimming and J lost 9 bases, with 18 bases between them. Per the germline V gene, CDR1 is SGHAT and CDR2 is FQNNGV. CDR3 size: 15 residues. The CDR3 bases are TGTGCCAGCAGCTTACCGGGGGCAGTCTGGGACACGCAGTATTTT. As protein: CASSLPGAVWDTQYF.